This TCR beta chain was recorded in a study of T cells after yellow fever vaccination. CDR1 and CDR2 (germline): LGHDT, YNNKEL (reference sequence). Trimming removed 2 bases at V and 6 bases at J, with 4 bases between. The CDR3 is 11 amino acids. Study findings and constraints: Clones from primary vaccination mostly reappeared after the booster (around 96% CD4, around 90% CD8).

The authors made TCR cDNA by 5'RACE template switching, adding a universal primer site and UMIs. TCRdb itself ran the 5' RACE reads through MiXCR, one entry per CDR3 protein. The sample contains 450,000 to 550,000 distinct CDR3 sequences, 21% of which appear only once. In the case of this clonotype: Its target is unknown.

This sequence was found in a man in his late teens or twenties who received the YFV17D yellow fever vaccine. The starting material was PBMCs, obtained around 3 weeks after the first yellow fever vaccination. This chain connects TRBV3-1 to TRBJ1-2; no reliable D call. CDR3 amino acids: CASSQLDGYTF. In DNA form, the CDR3 reads TGTGCCAGCAGCCAACTCGATGGCTACACCTTC.